These T cell receptor beta chains were read from a single sample in a study of T cell repertoires in cytomegalovirus infection. MiXCR, run by TCRdb on the reads, gives a single entry per CDR3 protein. The sample consists of fewer than 1,000,000 distinct CDR3 sequences, approximately 30% of them appearing once. Their antigens remain unidentified. The sequences come from cultured CD8+ T cells from PBMCs, collected from culture after CMV antigen stimulation. All receptors come from a human donor in good health (CMV status not recorded). Some clones in this sample may be carry-over from other donors' samples. Each CDR3 is given with its conserved first and last residue. Each record gives: D gene, J gene, clone size, V gene, CDR3 DNA, CDR3 protein. A D gene is named only where the DNA matches it firmly. Not every row has a clone size; where given, it reads once, few, many or a size class.

D: TRBD1
J: TRBJ2-1
size: -
V: TRBV7-9
DNA: TGTGCCAGCATCACTGCCCCCATTTCGGGACAGGGGCAGAATGAGCAGTTCTTC
CDR3: CASITAPISGQGQNEQFF

D: TRBD1
J: TRBJ2-7
size: -
V: TRBV20-1
DNA: TGCAGTGCCGTTATATCGACAGGGAACTACGAGCAGTACTTC
CDR3: CSAVISTGNYEQYF

D: -
J: TRBJ1-1
size: -
V: TRBV27
DNA: TGTGCCAGCAGTGCCCACAGGTCGAACACTGAAGCTTTCTTT
CDR3: CASSAHRSNTEAFF

D: TRBD1
J: TRBJ1-1
size: -
V: TRBV11-2
DNA: TGTGCCAGCAGCTTATGGGACAGGGAAGAGAACACTGAAGCTTTCTTT
CDR3: CASSLWDREENTEAFF

D: -
J: TRBJ1-5
size: -
V: TRBV9
DNA: TGTGCCAGCAGCCCCTCCAAGACCCTTCAGCCCCAGCATTTT
CDR3: CASSPSKTLQPQHF

D: -
J: TRBJ1-1
size: few
V: TRBV5-5
DNA: TGTGCCAGCAGCTTTCATGTCTACACTGAAGCTTTCTTT
CDR3: CASSFHVYTEAFF

D: TRBD1
J: TRBJ2-3
size: few
V: TRBV7-2
DNA: TGTGCCAGCAGCCCATTAGTCGGGACAGGGTACACAGATACGCAGTATTTT
CDR3: CASSPLVGTGYTDTQYF

D: -
J: TRBJ1-1
size: few
V: TRBV5-6
DNA: TGTGCCAGCAGCTTGATGTCCGGGGTTTGGACTGAAGCTTTCTTT
CDR3: CASSLMSGVWTEAFF

D: -
J: TRBJ2-1
size: few
V: TRBV27
DNA: TGTGCCAGCAGCCCCAACTTAGGGAGGAGTTTCGATGAGCAGTTCTTC
CDR3: CASSPNLGRSFDEQFF

D: TRBD2
J: TRBJ2-7
size: -
V: TRBV6-5
DNA: TGTGCCAGCAGCCGTAGCGGGGGATCCACCTACGAGCAGTACTTC
CDR3: CASSRSGGSTYEQYF

D: -
J: TRBJ1-4
size: -
V: TRBV5-6
DNA: TGTGCCAGCAGCTCTTCGACGGAAACTAATGAAAAACTGTTTTTT
CDR3: CASSSSTETNEKLFF

D: TRBD2
J: TRBJ2-3
size: -
V: TRBV2
DNA: TGTGCCAGCAGTGATTCCCTAGCGGGGCATATGGTAGATACGCAGTATTTT
CDR3: CASSDSLAGHMVDTQYF

D: -
J: TRBJ2-1
size: many
V: TRBV7-8
DNA: TGTGCCACCCAGAGCTACAATGAGCAGTTCTTC
CDR3: CATQSYNEQFF

D: TRBD2
J: TRBJ2-3
size: few
V: TRBV15
DNA: TGTGCCACCAGCCGGACTAGAAACACAGATACGCAGTATTTT
CDR3: CATSRTRNTDTQYF

D: TRBD1
J: TRBJ1-3
size: -
V: TRBV6-5
DNA: TGTGCCAGCAGTAAGGGACAGACTGGAAACACCATATATTTT
CDR3: CASSKGQTGNTIYF

D: -
J: TRBJ1-6
size: -
V: TRBV11-3
DNA: TGTGCCAGCAGCTTGTACAGGGAAAATTCACCCCTCCACTTT
CDR3: CASSLYRENSPLHF

D: TRBD1
J: TRBJ1-1
size: few
V: TRBV6-2/TRBV6-3
DNA: TGTGCCAGCAGTTACTCGAAGGGACAGGGGTTTGATGACACTGAAGCTTTCTTT
CDR3: CASSYSKGQGFDDTEAFF

D: -
J: TRBJ1-4
size: -
V: TRBV6-1
DNA: TGTGCCAGCAGCCCCACAGAGTCCGCTGAAAAACTGTTTTTT
CDR3: CASSPTESAEKLFF

D: TRBD2
J: TRBJ2-1
size: -
V: TRBV7-2
DNA: TGTGCCAGCAGTCCGTTACGGAGGGGAGGGGATTACAATGAGCAGTTCTTC
CDR3: CASSPLRRGGDYNEQFF

D: -
J: TRBJ2-5
size: -
V: TRBV7-9
DNA: TGTGCCAGCAGCCGCCCTGTAGGGCAAGAGACCCAGTACTTC
CDR3: CASSRPVGQETQYF

D: -
J: TRBJ1-6
size: few
V: TRBV10-3
DNA: TGTGCCATCAGGGCTGATCCTGGAAGTAATCCACCCCTCCACTTT
CDR3: CAIRADPGSNPPLHF

D: -
J: TRBJ2-1
size: -
V: TRBV27
DNA: TGTGCCAGCAGCACTTCTTATCGGAGCTCCTACAATGAGCAGTTCTTC
CDR3: CASSTSYRSSYNEQFF

D: -
J: TRBJ1-1
size: -
V: TRBV5-1
DNA: TGCGCCAGCAGCTTGGGAGTAAGGGCGGCTAACACTGAAGCTTTCTTT
CDR3: CASSLGVRAANTEAFF